This entry concerns a single TCR beta chain. It lacks a known antigen. Base qualities are missing; no much larger clone stands one base away. The record originates from a study of graft-versus-host responses after intestinal transplantation (dated by TCRdb to about 2021). The study in broad terms: Recipients received multivisceral, liver-intestinal, or isolated intestinal transplants. All recipients received anti-thymocyte globulin induction followed by maintenance tacrolimus and steroids for approximately 3 years. Bulk TCR-beta CDR3 sequencing was used to track graft-versus-host and host-versus-graft alloreactive T cell clones in the graft, circulation and bone marrow after intestinal transplantation. Alloreactive clones were identified by sequencing pre-transplant mixed lymphocyte reaction products and comparing them with unstimulated pre-transplant donor and recipient T cells. The cohort enrolled about two dozen intestinal transplant recipients, one of whom was a retransplant, and 3 patients without pretransplant specimens were excluded. A peak of at least 4% donor T cells among recipient peripheral blood mononuclear cells was the definition used for donor T cell macrochimerism. Samples from a few later patients were sequenced in-house on an Illumina MiSeq with MiXCR processing rather than by the commercial service. Study-wide findings and limitations: Conclusions were limited by the relatively low number and heterogeneity of intestinal transplant patients. GvH clones were detected in recipient bone marrow, and some of these GvH clones were observed earlier in ileal mucosa or blood, consistent with an intestinal mucosal origin. Early after transplant, peak levels of circulating GvH clones were found to be associated with declines in HvG clones. In patients with donor T cell macrochimerism, the allografts had high GvH to HvG T cell clonal ratios.

The sample's time point label is to be understood as: cells obtained before transplantation from donor or recipient. CD3+CD4+ and CD3+CD8+ populations were FACS-sorted from unstimulated pre-transplant donor and recipient cells taken from spleen or lymph nodes. Library preparation employed the immunoSEQ multiplex PCR assay. For most patients, genomic DNA was isolated using the Qiagen DNeasy Blood and Tissue Kit and was shipped frozen to Adaptive Biotechnologies for TCR sequencing. For most patients, high-throughput TCR-beta CDR3 sequencing of genomic DNA was performed by Adaptive Biotechnologies. The authors' analysis ran thus. TCR sequencing data for 18 patients were retrieved from Adaptive's ImmunoSEQ software; a few other patients were processed with MiXCR and VDJtools. To correct CD4 versus CD8 sorting errors, sequences present in both subsets at a frequency ratio below 5:1 were removed. Because the origin of CDR3 nucleotide sequences shared between donor and recipient could not be assigned, those sequences were removed. At least 2-fold expansion over unstimulated cells and a minimum CFSE-low frequency of 0.002% (template counts) or 0.001% (read counts) were required for clones to be classified as alloreactive. Mappable clones were those detected in sequenced pre-transplant spleen, lymph node, or MLR CFSE-low populations of the donor or recipient. Cumulative frequency of alloreactive clones was calculated as a percentage of all sequences weighted by copy number. What TCRdb holds here is the immuneACCESS table cut down to in-frame rearrangements. Part of the clones is not present; checked against another copy, under half of the missing clones reflect an unresolved V gene, and the others are unexplained. The V and J calls and clone size come from that table; D and trimming were worked out from the DNA. The sample table holds about 70,000 clones, of which about 94% were seen once. Clones ranked in the top ten supply over 0.4% of the sample.

There are 14 amino acids in the CDR3, from cysteine to phenylalanine inclusive. Only the CDR3 portion is preserved as DNA: 42 bases, with reading frame beginning at the first base. CDR1 MNHEY and CDR2 SMNVEV are derived from the germline V gene (reference sequence). Compared with germline, V lacks 2 bases and J lacks 4 bases; bases without a gene match: 3. The source was unstimulated CD8+ T cells sorted from spleen or lymph node cells, collected before intestinal transplant. This chain joins TRBV27 to TRBJ2-5; the central 8 bases match TRBD1. The TCR originated in a human donor who received an intestinal transplant. The CDR3 protein: CASSLDRGGETQYF. The sequenced DNA is TGTGCCAGCAGTTTAGACAGGGGAGGAGAGACCCAGTACTTC.